What follows are 9 T cell receptor beta chains derived from one specimen sequenced in a study of shared clonotypes between healthy human individuals. The table came from immunoSEQ multiplex PCR; TCRdb's copy has only in-frame clones and leaves some out. The table includes 450,000 to 550,000 clones, around 74% detected once. The sequencing input was PBMCs. These receptors originate from a woman in her forties in good health. Some clones in this sample may be carry-over from other donors' samples.

The CDR3 nucleotides are TGTGCCAGCAGTGAAGATCCAGCCTACAATGAGCAGTTCTTC. Its translation: CASSEDPAYNEQFF. The J gene is TRBJ2-1, the V gene TRBV2; the D is unclear. V dropped 1 base and J dropped 2 bases, with 6 bases sitting between them. Germline V gene data show CDR1 as SNHLY and CDR2 as FYNNEI. The CDR3 consists of 14 residues.

The rearrangement links TRBV28 to TRBJ1-3; TRBD1 might be the D (5 bases). Trimming cost V 2 bases and J 0 bases, with 11 bases left between them. The CDR3 is 16 amino acids. Germline V lookup: CDR1 MDHEN, CDR2 SYDVKM. CDR3 DNA: TGTGCCAGCAGTTTAGTTGGGGCGAGCTCTGGAAACACCATATATTTT. Encoded protein: CASSLVGASSGNTIYF.

The V call is TRBV5-1, the J call TRBJ2-6; 12 nucleotides agree with TRBD1. Germline-derived CDR1 and CDR2 are SGHRS and YFSETQ. Unmatched junction bases numbered 4, after V lost 4 bases and J lost 2 bases. The CDR3 is 17 residues long. The CDR3 DNA sequence: TGCGCCAGCAGCAAGGGACAGGGGGCGACTGGGGCCAACGTCCTGACTTTC. It specifies CASSKGQGATGANVLTF. The full variable domain, its missing parts supplied by reference TRBV5-1 and TRBJ2-6, is KAGVTQTPRYLIKTRGQQVTLSCSPISGHRSVSWYQQTPGQGLQFLFEYFSETQRNKGNFPGRFSGRQFSNSRSEMNVSTLELGDSALYLCASSKGQGATGANVLTFGAGSRLTVL.

J is TRBJ2-3 and V is TRBV15; 7 nucleotides agree with TRBD2. J was trimmed by 2 bases and V by 1 base; bases with no gene match: 12. Germline V CDR1 and CDR2: LNHNV, YYDKDF (reference sequence). CDR3 length equals 18 residues. The CDR3 coding sequence is TGTGCCACCAGCAGAGGGGCTAGCGGAACAACGCTCACAGATACGCAGTATTTT. Amino acids: CATSRGASGTTLTDTQYF.

The gene calls are TRBV6-1 and TRBJ1-1, with unresolved D. The CDR3 is 14 amino acids. The V end lost 3 bases, the J end lost 3 bases, and 11 bases lay between the germline ends. The germline V gene encodes CDR1 MNHNS and CDR2 SASEGT. CDR3 in amino acids: CASSEGGVDTEAFF. CDR3 nucleotides: TGTGCCAGCAGTGAGGGTGGGGTGGACACTGAAGCTTTCTTT.

The sample holds one count of this clone. The rearrangement joins TRBV28 to TRBJ2-7; TRBD1 or TRBD2 may be the D gene (5 bases each). Trimming shortened V by 5 bases and J by 4 bases, and 21 bases separated the two germline ends. This CDR3 is built from 16 residues. In germline, CDR1 is MDHEN, CDR2 SYDVKM. The CDR3 nucleotides are TGTGCCAGCAGTGCTCTTGGTGGGGGTCCCATGTACGAGCAGTACTTC. Amino acids: CASSALGGGPMYEQYF.

This sequence joins TRBV10-3 and TRBJ2-7; D possibly corresponds to TRBD2 (5 bases). This CDR3 has 13 amino acids. Trimming took off 7 bases at V and 0 bases at J, with 10 bases between the two ends. Germline CDR1 and CDR2: ENHRY and SYGVKD. The CDR3 DNA is TGTGCCATCACAAAAGCGGACTCCTACGAGCAGTACTTC. Protein product: CAITKADSYEQYF.

This chain uses TRBV2 with TRBJ2-5; TRBD2 is a possible D gene (6 bases). In germline, CDR1 is SNHLY, CDR2 FYNNEI. This CDR3 contains 13 residues. The V end was cut by 10 bases, the J end by 4 bases, with 16 bases between. The CDR3 spells CAIRPAEGETQYF. CDR3 DNA sequence: TGTGCCATCAGGCCCGCGGAGGGAGAGACCCAGTACTTC.

This rearrangement joins TRBV5-1 to TRBJ2-7; 11 bases map to TRBD1. Trimming took 1 base from V and 6 from J; bases not matched to a gene: 12. Per the germline V gene, CDR1 is SGHRS and CDR2 is YFSETQ. The CDR3 spans 17 residues. CDR3 protein: CASSLSSGTGGFVEQYF. CDR3 DNA: TGCGCCAGCAGCTTGAGTTCAGGGACAGGGGGATTCGTCGAGCAGTACTTC.